This T cell receptor beta chain was observed in a study of blood T cell repertoires in COVID-19. The overall study: Acute-phase and convalescent COVID-19 samples originated in the United States, Italy and Spain.

V was trimmed by 4 bases and J by 7 bases, leaving 9 bases between them. This CDR3 has 13 residues. The germline V gene encodes CDR1 SGHNT and CDR2 YYREEE (reference sequence). In the study's own analysis: Estimates of nucleated cell counts were drawn from the amplification of reference gene primers. Using immunoSEQ multiplex PCR, the repertoire was profiled, and TCRdb retains in-frame clones only, with some absent. The V and J calls and clone size are taken from that table; D and trimming were inferred from the DNA. The sample consists of approximately 260,000 clones, 80% to 90% of them appearing once. In terms of age and location, participants ranged from roughly 18 to 89 years and lived in about two dozen US areas.

The clonotype comes from a young man with acute COVID-19. The sample taken for sequencing was PBMCs or T cells enriched from blood (not recorded which). The rearrangement uses TRBV5-4 and TRBJ1-6; D is perhaps TRBD1 (6 bases). The CDR3 loop is CASSMDRNSPLHF. Here the CDR3 DNA reads TGTGCCAGCAGCATGGACAGAAATTCACCCCTCCACTTT.